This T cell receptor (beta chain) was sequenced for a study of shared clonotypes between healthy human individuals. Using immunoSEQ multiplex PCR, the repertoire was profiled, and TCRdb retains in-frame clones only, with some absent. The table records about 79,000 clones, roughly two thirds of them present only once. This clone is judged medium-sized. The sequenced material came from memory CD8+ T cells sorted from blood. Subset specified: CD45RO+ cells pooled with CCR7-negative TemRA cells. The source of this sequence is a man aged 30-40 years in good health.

The CDR3 DNA reads TGTGCCAGCAGTTACGGGAGGGAGGCTAACACCGGGGAGCTGTTTTTT. Translation: CASSYGREANTGELFF. The rearrangement joins TRBV6-5 to TRBJ2-2; 7 nucleotides line up with TRBD2. V was clipped by 2 bases and J by 2 bases; unmatched bases: 5. The CDR3 runs to 16 residues. Germline lookup yields CDR1 MNHEY and CDR2 SVGAGI.